The present T cell receptor beta chain was sequenced within a study of blood T cell repertoires in COVID-19. Study information: COVID-19 samples, acute and convalescent, were from the United States, Italy and Spain.

In the source study's methods: Reference gene primer amplification gave estimated nucleated cell counts. Libraries were prepared by immunoSEQ multiplex PCR; TCRdb keeps only in-frame clonotypes and omits some of them. The V and J calls and clone size come from that table; D and trimming were worked out from the DNA. The sample lists 250,000 to 300,000 clones; about 88% were seen once. CDR1 and CDR2 (germline): KGHSH, LQKENI. This CDR3 is 14 amino acids long. Trimming shortened V by 4 bases and J by 1 base, and 11 bases separated the two germline ends. Cohort placement rested on clinical history that participants reported themselves.

Material: PBMCs or T cells enriched from blood (not recorded which). The chain carries TRBV18 and TRBJ2-7, with a weak D call TRBD2 (6 bases). The TCR comes from a woman between 50 and 59 years old who had been exposed to COVID-19. The CDR3 region is CASSLSGESYEQYF. CDR3 sequence (DNA): TGTGCCAGCTCACTCTCGGGGGAATCCTACGAGCAGTACTTC.